A selection of T cell receptor beta chains follows, all from one sample in a study of vaccination effects on CD4 cells after COVID-19. Assay: immunoSEQ multiplex PCR; the TCRdb copy retains only in-frame clones and omits some. The sample lists approximately 12,000 clones; 71% were seen once. These receptors have no known antigen. The sample was CD4+ T cells from PBMCs cultured with SARS-CoV-2 spike peptides, taken after COVID-19 vaccination. The receptors originated from a human donor who received a COVID-19 vaccine. Both conserved end residues are part of each CDR3. A D gene is named only where the DNA matches it firmly. For some rows the clone size is stated as once, few or many, or as a class when expanded; others skip it.

v_gene	d_gene	abundance	j_gene	CDR3nt	CDR3aa
TRBV18	NA	NA	TRBJ1-1	TGTGCCAGCTCATCTAGACGGGACACTGAAGCTTTCTTT	CASSSRRDTEAFF
TRBV11-2	NA	NA	TRBJ2-7	TGTGCCAGCAGCATCAGTATCGAGCAGTACTTC	CASSISIEQYF
TRBV27	TRBD2	NA	TRBJ2-1	TGTGCCAGCAGGACTAGCGGGAGGCAGAATGAGCAGTTCTTC	CASRTSGRQNEQFF
TRBV4-3	NA	NA	TRBJ1-2	TGCGCCAGCAGCCACCCGGGTACGAACTATGGCTACACCTTC	CASSHPGTNYGYTF
TRBV5-1	NA	NA	TRBJ1-6	TGCGCCAGCAGCTTGGAGCAGGGATGGAATTCACCCCTCCACTTT	CASSLEQGWNSPLHF
TRBV5-8	NA	NA	TRBJ2-7	TGTGCCAGCAGCTTGATAGGGTCCGCCTACGAGCAGTACTTC	CASSLIGSAYEQYF
TRBV6-6	NA	NA	TRBJ1-5	TGTGCCAGCTCGACCGTGGGAGGCAATCAGCCCCAGCATTTT	CASSTVGGNQPQHF
TRBV6-1	TRBD2	few	TRBJ2-1	TGTGCCAGCAGTGAGCCGGGACTAGTGGGCTCCGAGGATGAGCAGTTCTTC	CASSEPGLVGSEDEQFF
TRBV4-2	TRBD2	NA	TRBJ2-1	TGTGCCAGCAGCCTGACTAGCGGGGTTGAGAATGAGCAGTTCTTC	CASSLTSGVENEQFF
TRBV27	TRBD2	NA	TRBJ2-7	TGTGCCAGCAGTTTTCTAGCGGCTGGCTACGAGCAGTACTTC	CASSFLAAGYEQYF
TRBV30	TRBD1	NA	TRBJ2-7	TGTGCCTGGAGCCCCACGGGACAGGCAATCTCCTACGAGCAGTACTTC	CAWSPTGQAISYEQYF
TRBV21-1	NA	NA	TRBJ1-2	TGTGCCAGCAACCTTAATGAGACAGTGAACTATGGCTACACCTTC	CASNLNETVNYGYTF
TRBV30	TRBD2	NA	TRBJ2-5	TGTGCCTGGACTAGCGGGGGGGAAGAGACCCAGTACTTC	CAWTSGGEETQYF
TRBV7-2	NA	NA	TRBJ1-6	TGTGCCAGCAGCTTAGTCTGGACACCCCTTTCACCCCTCCACTTT	CASSLVWTPLSPLHF
TRBV29-1	TRBD1	NA	TRBJ1-2	TGCAGCGACCTGAGAATCCAGGGGACAGTAAACTATGGCTACACCTTC	CSDLRIQGTVNYGYTF
TRBV5-6	NA	NA	TRBJ2-3	TGTGCCAGCAGCGGCACGGCGAGGCGGGGCACAGATACGCAGTATTTT	CASSGTARRGTDTQYF
TRBV7-9	NA	once	TRBJ2-1	TGTGCCAGCAGCTTCGGCTTGGGTCAGGGGTCCTACAATGAGCAGTTCTTC	CASSFGLGQGSYNEQFF
TRBV28	NA	few	TRBJ2-2	TGTGCCAGCTCGGGGTACCGGGAGCTGTTTTTT	CASSGYRELFF
TRBV6-6	NA	medium-sized	TRBJ1-5	TGTGCCAGCAGTTACTCGAACAATCAGCCCCAGCATTTT	CASSYSNNQPQHF
TRBV4-1	NA	NA	TRBJ1-1	TGCGCCAGCAGCCAAGAAGAAAGCTTGAACACTGAAGCTTTCTTT	CASSQEESLNTEAFF
TRBV29-1	NA	NA	TRBJ2-7	TGCAGCGTTGTTCTAGACGGTCGATACGAGCAGTACTTC	CSVVLDGRYEQYF
TRBV28	NA	NA	TRBJ1-2	TGTGCCAGCACTTATAGGGTTGGGAATGGCTACACCTTC	CASTYRVGNGYTF